This entry describes one T cell receptor beta chain. Antigen specificity is unknown. The source of the sample is a study of CD8+ T cells in alopecia areata. Study-level findings and limits: Scalp samples also contribute reads from the resident alphabeta T cells found in normal skin.

The J segment lost 2 bases and the V segment lost 0 bases, leaving 4 bases of the junction unmatched. Germline CDR1 and CDR2: LGHNA and YSLEER. The CDR3 length is 15 residues. It was cDNA, reverse transcribed from extracted RNA, that served as the sequencing template. Sequencing was performed with immunoSEQ multiplex PCR; in TCRdb, only in-frame clones are kept and a portion is missing. The table includes approximately 58,000 clones, roughly two fifths detected once. Peripheral blood, together with lesional scalp punch biopsies, was collected from alopecia areata patients. The sequenced material came from NKG2D-low CD8+ T cells sorted from blood. This sequence was found in a human donor with alopecia areata. This chain links TRBV4-3 with TRBJ2-7, with 7 bases identical to TRBD1. The CDR3 DNA reads as TGCGCCAGCAGCCAAGACCGGGACAGAGCCTACGAGCAGTACTTC. It is translated as CASSQDRDRAYEQYF.